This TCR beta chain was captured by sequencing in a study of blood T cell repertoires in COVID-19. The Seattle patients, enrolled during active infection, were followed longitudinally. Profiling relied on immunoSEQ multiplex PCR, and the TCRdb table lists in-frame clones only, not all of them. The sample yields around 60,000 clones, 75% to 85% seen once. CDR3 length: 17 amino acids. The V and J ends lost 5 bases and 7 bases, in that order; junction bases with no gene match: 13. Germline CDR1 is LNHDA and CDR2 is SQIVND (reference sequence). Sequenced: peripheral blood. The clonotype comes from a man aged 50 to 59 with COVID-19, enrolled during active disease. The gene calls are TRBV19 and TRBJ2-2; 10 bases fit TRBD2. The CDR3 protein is CASSVRLAGRGGGELFF. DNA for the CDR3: TGTGCCAGTAGTGTTCGACTAGCGGGTAGGGGAGGCGGGGAGCTGTTTTTT.